The 18 T cell receptor beta chains below come from one sample, sequenced in a study of CD8+CD57+ T cells in acquired aplastic anemia. Using genomic DNA as the template, TCR beta VDJ and CDR3 profiling was carried out. TCRdb redid the calling of the reads with MiXCR, one entry per CDR3 protein. The table records around 200,000 distinct CDR3 sequences, under 55% of them present only once. Patients selected for sequencing had displayed CD8+CD57+ cell expansion by flow cytometry. The sample was sorted CD4+, CD8+, or CD8+CD57+ T cells (not recorded which) from PBMCs. These receptors were taken from a human donor with aplastic anemia.

This clonotype showed up many times. The CDR3 nucleotides read TGTGCCAGTAGTATAGGACTAGCGGGGGGGAACACCGGGGAGCTGTTTTTT. Translating it yields CASSIGLAGGNTGELFF. The chain carries TRBV19 and TRBJ2-2; 13 positions match TRBD2. Germline values: CDR1 LNHDA, CDR2 SQIVND (reference sequence). The CDR3 has 17 residues. Trimming took 1 base from V and 1 from J; bases not matched to a gene: 0.

The rearrangement uses TRBV6-5 and TRBJ1-5; TRBD1 matches 8 bases. This CDR3 contains 15 residues. The germline V gene has CDR1 MNHEY and CDR2 SVGAGI. The J segment lost 6 bases and the V segment lost 5 bases, leaving 9 bases of the junction unmatched. The CDR3 DNA reads TGTGCCAGCAGTGCGCGACAGGGGCAGGCTCAGCCCCAGCATTTT. Translating gives CASSARQGQAQPQHF.

The gene calls are TRBV7-2 and TRBJ1-1; the D is unclear. The CDR3 is 12 amino acids. Germline V lookup: CDR1 SGHTA, CDR2 FQGNSA. V gave up 1 base and J gave up 6 bases, with 6 bases separating them. The CDR3, as DNA: TGTGCCAGCAGCTTAGGGTACTCTGAAGCTTTCTTT. This codes for CASSLGYSEAFF.

Remarks on this clonotype: Germline is not matched at one junction end, which may reflect a read error. V is TRBV10-3 and J is TRBJ2-6; 11 positions agree with TRBD2. The CDR3 is made up of 18 amino acids. Germline CDR1 is ENHRY and CDR2 is SYGVKD. CDR3 loop: CASSYPPSGGPGANVLTF. CDR3 sequence (DNA): TGTGCCAGCAGTTATCCCCCTAGCGGGGGGCCTGGGGCCAACGTCCTGACTTTC.

The table lists this clonotype with many counts. The J gene is TRBJ2-1, the V gene TRBV6-5, with unresolved D. V was clipped by 6 bases and J by 7 bases, with 10 bases between them. The CDR3 sequence is 12 residues long. Germline V gene lookup returns CDR1 MNHEY and CDR2 SVGAGI. CDR3 amino acids: CASRGMWNEQFF. For the CDR3, the DNA is TGTGCCAGCAGGGGGATGTGGAATGAGCAGTTCTTC.

Here the CDR3 DNA reads TGTGCCAGCAGCTTAGGGACTAGCGGAGCTAGCACAGATACGCAGTATTTT. Translation gives CASSLGTSGASTDTQYF. J is TRBJ2-3 and V is TRBV7-9; 10 bases match TRBD2. The V gene's germline CDR1 is SEHNR and CDR2 FQNEAQ (reference sequence). The V gene end was trimmed by 1 base and the J gene end by 0 bases; junction bases not matched to a gene: 4. This CDR3 comprises 17 residues.

Only one count was recorded for this clonotype. The gene calls are TRBV7-3 and TRBJ2-7, with D perhaps being TRBD1 or TRBD2 (5 bases each). Trimming removed 0 bases at V and 2 bases at J, with 11 bases between. The CDR3 covers 15 residues. Germline V CDR1 and CDR2: SGHTA, FQGTGA. CDR3 nucleotides: TGTGCCAGCAGCTTAACTACAGGACTCGCCTACGAGCAGTACTTC. Residues: CASSLTTGLAYEQYF.

This clonotype was counted ten times or more. The chain carries TRBV20-1 and TRBJ1-3, with D hard to call. The CDR3 loop spans 13 amino acids. V lost 0 bases, J lost 0 bases, and 3 bases lay in between. Germline assignment: CDR1 DFQATT and CDR2 SNEGSKA (reference sequence). The CDR3 loop reads CSAREGSGNTIYF. CDR3 sequence (DNA): TGCAGTGCTAGAGAAGGCTCTGGAAACACCATATATTTT.

The V call is TRBV7-3, the J call TRBJ2-3; D uncertain. This CDR3 comprises 12 residues. The V gene's germline CDR1 is SGHTA and CDR2 FQGTGA. V dropped 0 bases and J dropped 11 bases, with 9 bases sitting between them. The chain's CDR3 is CASSLTGNEQYF. The CDR3, as DNA: TGTGCCAGCAGCTTAACCGGCAATGAGCAGTATTTT.

This clonotype was seen a few times. The chain's CDR3 is CASSQDPSGFFSYEQYF. The CDR3 nucleotides are TGTGCCAGCAGCCAAGATCCCAGCGGCTTTTTCTCCTACGAGCAGTACTTC. The chain carries TRBV3-1 and TRBJ2-7; a weak D match, TRBD2 (5 bases). The CDR3 consists of 17 residues. V dropped 0 bases and J dropped 0 bases, with 15 bases sitting between them. Looked up from germline, CDR1 is LGHDT and CDR2 is YNNKEL (reference sequence).

There are a few counts of this clonotype. This rearrangement joins TRBV18 to TRBJ1-1; D call uncertain. The CDR3 length is 14 residues. Germline lookup yields CDR1 KGHSH and CDR2 LQKENI. Deletions cut 2 bases from V and 3 bases from J, with 10 bases between. The CDR3 reads CASSPVAKDTEAFF. The CDR3 DNA follows: TGTGCCAGCTCACCAGTCGCCAAGGACACTGAAGCTTTCTTT.

A few counts support this clonotype. A read error is possible here, since a much larger clone lies one base away. CDR3 DNA sequence: TGTGCCAGCAGCTTAGCAGGATCTGGAGCTTTCTTT. This encodes CASSLAGSGAFF. The V gene is TRBV7-9, the J gene TRBJ1-1; no clear D gene. V lost 0 bases and J lost 10, with 9 bases in between. This CDR3 is built from 12 residues. CDR1 SEHNR and CDR2 FQNEAQ come from the germline V gene (reference sequence).

There are many counts of this clonotype. The chain has TRBV5-8 and TRBJ2-5; D remains unclear. Trimming left V 2 bases short and J 1 base short, with 9 bases between. CDR1 is SGHTS, CDR2 YDEGEE, per germline. This CDR3 contains 14 residues. CDR3 protein: CASSLSQPQETQYF. In DNA, the CDR3 is TGTGCCAGCAGCTTAAGTCAGCCCCAAGAGACCCAGTACTTC.

This clonotype was counted at least ten times. The V and J genes are TRBV2 and TRBJ1-1; unclear D gene. Germline loops: CDR1 SNHLY, CDR2 FYNNEI. V lost 7 bases and J lost 6, with 15 bases in between. This CDR3 is built from 13 residues. CDR3 bases: TGTGCCAGCACCCTGATCCGGACCCCTGAAGCTTTCTTT. Encoded protein: CASTLIRTPEAFF.

This clonotype has at least ten counts. The gene calls are TRBV5-5 and TRBJ2-7; the match to TRBD1 covers 7 bases. Germline CDR1 SGHKS, CDR2 YYEKEE (reference sequence). The CDR3 is 14 residues long. Unmatched junction bases numbered 9, after V lost 5 bases and J lost 4 bases. CDR3 DNA: TGTGCCAGCAGAGGGACAGCTTGGGGATACGAGCAGTACTTC. Amino acids: CASRGTAWGYEQYF.

This rearrangement joins TRBV30 to TRBJ1-2; D ambiguous. The CDR3 runs to 11 residues. With 1 base removed from V and 8 bases from J, the gap between germline ends came to 8 bases. CDR1 and CDR2 (germline): GTSNPN, SVGIG (reference sequence). Here the CDR3 reads CAWSGSGGYTF. CDR3 DNA: TGTGCCTGGAGTGGGTCCGGGGGCTACACCTTC.

This clonotype was counted a few times. The genes are TRBV18 and TRBJ1-6, with a possible D match to TRBD1 (5 bases). This CDR3 spans 15 amino acids. Germline CDR1 and CDR2: KGHSH and LQKENI. Trimming took off 2 bases at V and 4 bases at J, with 9 bases between the two ends. The CDR3 is CASSPSGTYNSPLHF. In nucleotides, the CDR3 is TGTGCCAGCTCACCATCCGGGACGTATAATTCACCCCTCCACTTT.

This rearrangement joins TRBV12-3 or TRBV12-4 to TRBJ2-6, with a tentative D call TRBD1 (5 bases). Trimming took off 5 bases at V and 4 bases at J, with 9 bases between the two ends. The CDR3 length is 14 residues. The CDR3 nucleotides read TGTGCCAGCAGTCAGAGGACAGGGGCCAACGTCCTGACTTTC. Residues: CASSQRTGANVLTF.